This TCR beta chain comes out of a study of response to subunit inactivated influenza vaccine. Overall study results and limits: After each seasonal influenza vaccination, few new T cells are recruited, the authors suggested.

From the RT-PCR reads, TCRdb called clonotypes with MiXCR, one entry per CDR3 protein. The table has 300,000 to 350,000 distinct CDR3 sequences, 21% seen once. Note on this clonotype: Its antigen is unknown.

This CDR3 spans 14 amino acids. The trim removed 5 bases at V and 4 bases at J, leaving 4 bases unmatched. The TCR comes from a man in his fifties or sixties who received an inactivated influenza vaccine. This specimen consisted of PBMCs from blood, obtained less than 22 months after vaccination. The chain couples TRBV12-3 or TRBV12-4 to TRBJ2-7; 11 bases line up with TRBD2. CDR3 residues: CASSVTSGIYEQYF. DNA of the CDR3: TGTGCCAGCAGTGTGACTAGCGGGATTTACGAGCAGTACTTC.